A single sample gave rise to the 30 T cell receptor beta chains below, sequenced in a study of T cells in women clearing cervical HPV infection. The method was immunoSEQ multiplex PCR; TCRdb's version includes in-frame clones alone and lacks a portion of them. The sample yields 36,000 or so clones, of which the top ten take up 1.7%. Sequenced sample: blood buffy coat. The receptors were gathered from a woman aged 18-70 years with a cervical HPV16 infection that either progressed to CIN3+ or cleared (not recorded which).

Comment on this clone: The read comes to an end 3 residues before the CDR3 does, leaving the germline J gene to fill in the end. Different DNA sequences within this sample yield the same CDR3. The chain joins TRBV18 to TRBJ1-3; D is unresolved. There are 15 residues in the CDR3. The V gene's germline CDR1 is KGHSH and CDR2 LQKENI. Trimming stripped 1 base from V and 0 bases from J, with 7 bases between. The CDR3 protein is CASSPQDYSGNTIYF. The CDR3 bases that were read are TGTGCCAGCTCACCACAGGACTACTCTGGAAACACC.

The part of the CDR3 DNA that was read is TGTGCCAGCAGTGAAGAAGGAGGGGGCAACTATGGC. This translates into CASSEEGGGNYG. From start to end, the CDR3 is CASSEEGGGNYGYTF. The chain joins TRBV6-1 to TRBJ1-2, with 7 bases lining up with TRBD1. The read terminates 3 residues ahead of where the CDR3 ends, so the germline J gene completes it. V trimming: 1 base; J trimming: 2 bases; junction bases outside the gene matches: 4. Germline lookup yields CDR1 MNHNS and CDR2 SASEGT. The CDR3 is 15 residues long.

Concerning this clone: The observed sequence ends 3 residues before the CDR3 terminus, with the missing tail filled in from the germline J gene. The rearrangement uses TRBV6-2 or TRBV6-3 and TRBJ1-1, with D possibly TRBD1 on 6 matching bases. This CDR3 comprises 14 residues. V dropped 5 bases and J dropped 2 bases, with 12 bases sitting between them. Germline V gives CDR1 MNHEY, CDR2 SVGEGT. The CDR3 loop reads CASSGGQLNTEAFF. The CDR3 DNA, read in part, is TGTGCCAGCAGTGGCGGACAGTTAAACACTGAA.

Note on this clone: The read ends 3 residues shy of where the CDR3 ends; the end is completed using the germline J gene. The V call is TRBV7-2, the J call TRBJ2-7, with D possibly matching TRBD2 (6 bases). Germline CDR1 SGHTA, CDR2 FQGNSA. This CDR3 comprises 15 residues. V was trimmed by 6 bases and J by 1 base, leaving 16 bases between them. CDR3 DNA, as far as it was read: TGTGCCAGCAGTCCCTCGCGGGGTTCTTCCTACGAG. Translated: CASSPSRGSSYE. From start to end, the CDR3 is CASSPSRGSSYEQYF. The complete variable domain, with remaining parts taken from reference TRBV7-2 and TRBJ2-7, reads GAGVSQSPSNKVTEKGKDVELRCDPISGHTALYWYRQSLGQGLEFLIYFQGNSAPDKSGLPSDRFSAERTGGSVSTLTIQRTQQEDSAVYLCASSPSRGSSYEQYFGPGTRLTVT.

Notes on this clone: The read halts 3 residues ahead of the CDR3 end, with the missing end drawn from the germline J gene. This chain joins TRBV7-7 and TRBJ2-3; 7 positions agree with TRBD2. CDR1 and CDR2 (germline): SSHAT, FNYEAQ (reference sequence). The CDR3 extends over 15 amino acids. CDR3 bases read: TGTGCCAGCAGCTCCCATACCAGGGAGGGAGAGACG. It translates to CASSSHTREGET. The entire CDR3 protein reads CASSSHTREGETQYF.

Notes on this clone: The read halts 3 residues ahead of the CDR3 end, with the missing end drawn from the germline J gene. The gene calls are TRBV7-2 and TRBJ2-3; D possibly corresponds to TRBD1 (5 bases). The germline CDR1 and CDR2 sequences are SGHTA and FQGNSA. There are 13 residues in the CDR3. Trimming left V 2 bases short and J 4 bases short, with 7 bases between. CDR3 DNA (partial): TGTGCCAGCAGCTTACAGGGCTCAGATACG. It is translated as CASSLQGSDT. The complete CDR3 protein is CASSLQGSDTQYF.

With regard to this clone: Coverage ceases 3 residues before the CDR3 finishes, and the germline J gene fills in the end. The gene calls are TRBV19 and TRBJ1-1; TRBD1 might be the D (5 bases). CDR1 is LNHDA, CDR2 SQIVND, per germline (reference sequence). The V end was cut by 3 bases, the J end by 4 bases, with 12 bases between. The CDR3 spans 14 residues. The DNA read from the CDR3 is TGTGCCAGTAGTATGACAGTGGGGAGCACTGAA. Its protein product is CASSMTVGSTE. The whole CDR3 sequence is CASSMTVGSTEAFF.

Remarks on this clone: The read is 3 residues too short to cover the CDR3 end, so that end is filled in from the germline J gene. This sequence joins TRBV9 and TRBJ2-3; 8 nucleotides line up with TRBD2. Trimming removed 5 bases from V and 0 bases from J; junction bases left unmatched: 5. CDR3 length equals 15 residues. Per germline, CDR1 SGDLS and CDR2 YYNGEE. CDR3 DNA (partial): TGTGCCAGCAGTACTAGCGGAATTAGCACAGATACG. Translation gives CASSTSGISTDT. The full CDR3 sequence reads CASSTSGISTDTQYF.

In regard to this clone: The sequenced fragment ends 3 residues before the CDR3 boundary, so the rest is inferred from the germline J gene. The same CDR3 can be traced to other DNA sequences in this sample. V gene TRBV7-2 combines with J gene TRBJ2-7, with D maybe TRBD1 (5 bases). CDR1 is SGHTA and CDR2 is FQGNSA in the germline V gene. Trimming removed 1 base from V and 2 bases from J, with 6 bases in between. This CDR3 has 13 amino acids. The CDR3 here is CASSLGGPYEQYF. CDR3 DNA, as far as it was read: TGTGCCAGCAGCTTAGGGGGCCCCTACGAG.

Comments on this clone: The read gets to within 3 residues of the CDR3 end, and the germline J gene fills in the rest. The gene calls are TRBV2 and TRBJ2-7, with 8 bases matching TRBD2. Per the germline V gene, CDR1 is SNHLY and CDR2 is FYNNEI. The CDR3 consists of 14 residues. Trimming removed 4 bases from V and 2 bases from J; junction bases left unmatched: 4. CDR3 region: CASSVGSGAYEQYF. The CDR3 bases that were read are TGTGCCAGCAGTGTGGGTAGCGGGGCCTACGAG. The entire variable domain, with the rest obtained from reference TRBV2 and TRBJ2-7, is as follows: EPEVTQTPSHQVTQMGQEVILRCVPISNHLYFYWYRQILGQKVEFLVSFYNNEISEKSEIFDDQFSVERPDGSNFTLKIRSTKLEDSAMYFCASSVGSGAYEQYFGPGTRLTVT.

To note about this clone: The sequence runs out 3 residues before the end of the CDR3; the remainder is reconstructed from the germline J gene. The J gene is TRBJ1-5, the V gene TRBV19; D ambiguous. V lost 7 bases, J lost 4 bases, and 11 bases lay in between. This CDR3 is built from 13 residues. Germline V lookup: CDR1 LNHDA, CDR2 SQIVND (reference sequence). This CDR3 is CASTTLTNQPQHF. Partial CDR3 DNA: TGTGCCAGTACCACACTAACAAATCAGCCC.

Regarding this clone: The sequenced fragment ends 3 residues before the CDR3 boundary, so the rest is inferred from the germline J gene. This chain links TRBV11-1 with TRBJ2-5; a weak D match, TRBD1 (5 bases). V dropped 3 bases and J dropped 5 bases, with 16 bases sitting between them. The germline V gene encodes CDR1 SGHAT and CDR2 FQDESV (reference sequence). The CDR3 is 15 amino acids. CDR3 loop: CASSFTRDSRETQYF. The covered CDR3 bases are TGTGCCAGCAGCTTCACCCGAGACAGTCGGGAGACC.

CDR3 DNA, as far as it was read: TGTGCCAGCAGCCGCACCCCTGGCGGGGGGGCCCGGATCACAGATACG. Encoded protein: CASSRTPGGGARITDT. The CDR3 as a whole reads CASSRTPGGGARITDTQYF. This chain links TRBV13 with TRBJ2-3; 9 bases are a match to TRBD2. The read is 3 residues too short to cover the CDR3 end, so that end is filled in from the germline J gene. Germline V CDR1 and CDR2: PRHDT, FYEKMQ (reference sequence). The V gene end was trimmed by 5 bases and the J gene end by 2 bases; junction bases not matched to a gene: 17. The CDR3 covers 19 residues.

In the case of this clone: The read ends 3 residues shy of where the CDR3 ends; the end is completed using the germline J gene. This chain links TRBV27 with TRBJ2-1; TRBD1 matches 8 bases. Trimming removed 5 bases from V and 7 bases from J; junction bases left unmatched: 7. The CDR3 has 14 residues. Germline-derived CDR1 and CDR2 are MNHEY and SMNVEV (reference sequence). The CDR3 bases that were read are TGTGCCAGCAGTCGGACAGGGAAGGGGAATGAG. Protein sequence: CASSRTGKGNE. The whole CDR3 region reads CASSRTGKGNEQFF.

To note about this clone: The read terminates 3 residues before the CDR3 end, so the remaining end is supplied by the germline J gene. V usage is TRBV5-1 and J usage is TRBJ2-1; D call uncertain. V was trimmed by 3 bases and J by 5 bases, leaving 9 bases between them. Per germline, CDR1 SGHRS and CDR2 YFSETQ. CDR3 length: 13 residues. This CDR3 reads CASSSMGDNEQFF. The part of the CDR3 DNA that was read is TGCGCCAGCAGCTCTATGGGCGACAATGAG.

Worth noting for this clone: The observed sequence ends 3 residues before the CDR3 terminus, with the missing tail filled in from the germline J gene. The chain uses TRBV7-9 and TRBJ2-2; no clear D gene. Germline V CDR1 and CDR2: SEHNR, FQNEAQ (reference sequence). This CDR3 has 15 residues. The sequenced CDR3 bases are TGTGCCAGCAGCCCGCCGACACCGTCTAATGAAAAG. It translates to CASSPPTPSNEK. The full CDR3 is CASSPPTPSNEKLFF.

Regarding this clone: The DNA ends 3 residues before the CDR3 does, and the rest of the CDR3 is filled in from the germline J gene. The rearrangement joins TRBV7-3 to TRBJ1-5, with TRBD1 matching 7 bases. Germline assignment: CDR1 SGHTA and CDR2 FQGTGA. V shed 1 base, J shed 6 bases, and the junction held 18 bases outside the gene matches. CDR3 size: 19 residues. The DNA read from the CDR3 is TGTGCCAGCAGCTTAAGTGGAGGTGGGGGACAGCCTGAGGGTCAGCCC. Translating it yields CASSLSGGGGQPEGQP. The full CDR3 reads CASSLSGGGGQPEGQPQHF.

Regarding this clone: The read ends 3 residues before the CDR3 terminus; that terminus is restored from the germline J gene. The rearrangement links TRBV7-9 to TRBJ1-2; D remains ambiguous. The CDR3 extends over 13 amino acids. The ends were cut back, 7 bases at V and 7 bases at J, with 16 bases in the middle. CDR1 and CDR2 (germline): SEHNR, FQNEAQ (reference sequence). CDR3 in amino acids: CASTPGEGSGYTF. CDR3 bases read: TGTGCCAGCACCCCCGGGGAAGGTTCTGGC.

About this clone itself: Sequencing ends 3 residues short of the CDR3 end; the germline J gene provides the rest. V is TRBV20-1 and J is TRBJ1-1; possible D gene TRBD1, 6 bases. The CDR3 sequence is 12 residues long. The V gene's germline CDR1 is DFQATT and CDR2 SNEGSKA (reference sequence). V was clipped by 5 bases and J by 3 bases, with 10 bases between them. CDR3 DNA (partial): TGCAGTGCTCGACAGGAATACACTGAA. Protein product: CSARQEYTE. The full-length CDR3 reads as CSARQEYTEAFF.

Regarding this clone: The read falls 3 residues short of the CDR3 end, and the missing part is taken from the germline J gene. The V and J genes are TRBV14 and TRBJ2-7; D perhaps matches TRBD1 (6 bases). Germline V gene sequence: CDR1 SGHDN, CDR2 FVKESK. The V gene lost 3 bases and the J gene lost 0 bases, with 12 bases spanning the gap. The CDR3 covers 15 residues. The CDR3 reads CASSHRRGSSYEQYF. The CDR3 bases that were read are TGTGCCAGCAGCCACCGAAGGGGGAGCTCCTACGAG.

Comments on this clone: The DNA ends 3 residues before the CDR3 does, and the rest of the CDR3 is filled in from the germline J gene. This chain joins TRBV20-1 and TRBJ2-5; TRBD2 might be the D (6 bases). The CDR3 has 13 residues. The V gene's germline CDR1 is DFQATT and CDR2 SNEGSKA (reference sequence). This CDR3 is CSARQEGPDTQYF. Partial CDR3 DNA: TGCAGTGCTAGACAGGAGGGGCCAGATACC.

To note about this clone: The read stops 3 residues short of the end of the CDR3; the missing end is completed from the germline J gene. V and J are TRBV20-1 and TRBJ1-2, with a weak D call TRBD1 (6 bases). This CDR3 contains 16 residues. Germline V gives CDR1 DFQATT, CDR2 SNEGSKA (reference sequence). CDR3 DNA (partial): TGCAGTGCTAGACCTTCGGGCGGGGGGCTCTCCTACGAC. Translation: CSARPSGGGLSYD. The whole CDR3 sequence reads CSARPSGGGLSYDYTF.

As to this clone: The read ends 3 residues shy of where the CDR3 ends; the end is completed using the germline J gene. This sequence joins TRBV28 and TRBJ2-1, with a possible D match to TRBD2 (7 bases). Between the trimmed V and J ends, which lost 5 bases and 2 bases, there was a span of 16 bases. The CDR3 contains 16 residues. Germline CDR1 MDHEN, CDR2 SYDVKM. CDR3 bases read: TGTGCCAGCAGTACCCTTGGGGGGGCAGCCTACAATGAG. This gives the protein CASSTLGGAAYNE. The full CDR3 protein is CASSTLGGAAYNEQFF. Looking up the rest from reference TRBV28 and TRBJ2-1 gives the full variable domain: DVKVTQSSRYLVKRTGEKVFLECVQDMDHENMFWYRQDPGLGLRLIYFSYDVKMKEKGDIPEGYSVSREKKERFSLILESASTNQTSMYLCASSTLGGAAYNEQFFGPGTRLTVL.

As concerns this clone: The CDR3 end lies 3 residues beyond the end of the read and is filled in from the germline J gene. This chain uses TRBV7-2 with TRBJ1-1; 8 nucleotides agree with TRBD1. J lost 7 bases, V lost 5 bases, and 12 bases had no gene match. This CDR3 has 15 residues. Germline V CDR1 and CDR2: SGHTA, FQGNSA. The DNA read from the CDR3 is TGTGCCAGCAGCCCGACGGCCAGGGGGCAAGGTGAA. It yields the protein CASSPTARGQGE. The complete CDR3 protein is CASSPTARGQGEAFF.

To note about this clone: The read gets to within 3 residues of the CDR3 end, and the germline J gene fills in the rest. The chain recombines TRBV28 with TRBJ1-5, with 10 bases identical to TRBD1. Germline V gene lookup returns CDR1 MDHEN and CDR2 SYDVKM. The CDR3 spans 16 residues. V lost 6 bases to trimming and J lost 9 bases; unmatched junction nucleotides: 14. CDR3 DNA (partial): TGTGCCAGCAGAAAGTCCGGGACAGGGGAGGGGCGGCCC. Its translation: CASRKSGTGEGRP. The whole CDR3 protein reads CASRKSGTGEGRPQHF.

Comment on this clone: The read is 3 residues too short to cover the CDR3 end, so that end is filled in from the germline J gene. The V and J genes are TRBV28 and TRBJ2-2; no firm D call. The germline V gene has CDR1 MDHEN and CDR2 SYDVKM. The V and J ends lost 1 base and 1 base respectively, with 4 bases between them. The CDR3 is 14 amino acids. The part of the CDR3 DNA that was read is TGTGCCAGCAGTTTATACAGGAACACCGGGGAG. Translating gives CASSLYRNTGE. The whole CDR3 sequence is CASSLYRNTGELFF.

As to this clone: The read falls 3 residues short of the CDR3 end, and the missing part is taken from the germline J gene. The chain has TRBV7-6 and TRBJ2-3; TRBD1 aligns across 11 bases. The germline V gene encodes CDR1 SGHVS and CDR2 FNYEAQ. V gave up 1 base and J gave up 8 bases; unmatched junction bases: 5. The CDR3 has 15 residues. The part of the CDR3 DNA that was read is TGTGCCAGCAGCTTAGGGGACAGGGGGGGTGGTACG. It translates to CASSLGDRGGGT. Given in full, the CDR3 is CASSLGDRGGGTQYF.

Concerning this clone: A junction boundary mismatches the germline segment, possibly from a read error. The sequenced fragment ends 3 residues before the CDR3 boundary, so the rest is inferred from the germline J gene. Other DNA sequences in this specimen translate into the identical CDR3. This chain links TRBV7-3 with TRBJ1-3, with TRBD1 as a possible D gene (6 bases). Germline V gene data show CDR1 as SGHTA and CDR2 as FQGTGA. CDR3 length: 20 amino acids. CDR3 DNA, as far as it was read: TGTGCCAGCAGCTTAATTCCTCGCACTCAGGGGTCCCTCTCTGGAAACACG. It translates to CASSLIPRTQGSLSGNT. The whole CDR3 is CASSLIPRTQGSLSGNTIYF.

With regard to this clone: Read data end 3 residues before the CDR3 end; the end is taken from the germline J gene. This chain links TRBV20-1 with TRBJ2-7, with 12 bases matching TRBD2. J gave up 4 bases and V 6 bases, and 4 bases lay outside the gene matches. Germline CDR1 reads DFQATT; CDR2 reads SNEGSKA (reference sequence). The CDR3 length is 13 residues. The chain's CDR3 is CSALGTSGYEQYF. The sequenced part of the CDR3 DNA is TGCAGTGCCCTTGGGACTAGCGGGTACGAG.

On this clone: From the germline J gene comes the end of the CDR3, since the read stops 3 residues before it. Other DNA sequences in the same sample also yield this CDR3. J is TRBJ1-3 and V is TRBV19; tentatively, D is TRBD1 (5 bases). V gave up 6 bases and J gave up 4 bases, with 16 bases separating them. Germline lookup yields CDR1 LNHDA and CDR2 SQIVND (reference sequence). This CDR3 region has 15 residues. The CDR3 DNA, read in part, is TGTGCCAGTAGCGATCAGGGATGGTACGGAAACACC. It yields the protein CASSDQGWYGNT. The entire CDR3 sequence reads CASSDQGWYGNTIYF.